This T cell receptor beta chain is from a study of beta chain features in type 1 diabetes. The CDR3 consists of 16 residues. Germline CDR1 reads LGHNA; CDR2 reads YSLEER. Trimming cost V 4 bases and J 4 bases; bases outside gene matches: 12. Broader study findings: Equally in patients and controls, PCR might preferentially amplify shorter templates. Type 1 diabetes patients showed a moderate but significant shortening of TCRB CDR3s in all four CD4+ subsets.

As to this clone: Its antigen is not known.

Investigators reverse transcribed all isolated RNA, so they sequenced expressed TCRB transcripts. Libraries were prepared by immunoSEQ multiplex PCR; TCRdb keeps only in-frame clonotypes and omits some of them. The data hold around 320,000 clones, with 11% to 15% observed a single time. Source material: central memory CD4+ T cells from blood. This chain connects TRBV4-3 to TRBJ1-2; the match to TRBD1 covers 7 bases. This receptor was identified in a young man in good health. CDR3 in amino acids: CASSPAFWQGGYGYTF. CDR3 DNA sequence: TGCGCCAGCAGCCCGGCGTTTTGGCAGGGGGGCTATGGCTACACCTTC.